This TCR beta chain came from a study of regulatory T cells in long-lasting Graves disease. Building the TCR beta libraries relied on iRepertoire HTBI primers, and CDR3 regions underwent Arm-PCR. TCRdb ran MiXCR on the multiplex PCR reads and lists one entry per CDR3 protein. The top ten clones hold 20% to 25% of a sample with more than 300,000 distinct CDR3 sequences, 15% to 19% of them seen once. This clonotype has ten or more counts. The time point was: newly diagnosed GD, antithyroid drugs for less than 3 months. With RNA extracted from PBMCs as input, the TCR library was made. CDR3 length: 12 residues. V was cut by 6 bases and J by 7 bases, with 10 bases left in between.

The sequences come from peripheral blood mononuclear cells (PBMCs), collected at new diagnosis, from a patient treated with antithyroid drugs. The chain carries TRBV12-3 or TRBV12-4 and TRBJ2-1, with D possibly matching TRBD2 (6 bases). The TCR sequence derives from a female donor with Graves disease. The DNA for the CDR3 is TGTGCCAGCAGGGGTCGGGAGAATGAGCAGTTCTTC. Amino acids: CASRGRENEQFF.